This T cell receptor beta chain came from a study of long-term antiretroviral therapy in people with HIV. Study-wide results and limits: ART adherence was not documented, and neither viral resistance nor therapy changes had any data. Diversity remained lower than transplant donor controls, even though it increased after ART. Spans of CDR3 length were tighter for HIV repertoires than for controls.

Sequencing relied on immunoSEQ assay v3.0, run at survey level. Here immunoSEQ multiplex PCR was the method, and the copy in TCRdb shows in-frame clones only, minus some. The table lists tens of thousands of clones, around nine tenths of them singletons. As for this clone: What it binds is not known.

The CDR3 length is 13 residues. CDR1 and CDR2 (germline): SGHRS, YFSETQ. Trimming stripped 0 bases from V and 12 bases from J, with 14 bases between. The specimen comprised unsorted PBMCs, sampled 0.6 years after starting antiretroviral therapy. V gene TRBV5-1 combines with J gene TRBJ2-3; the D is unclear. This clonotype was obtained from a man in his sixties with HIV. The CDR3 region has the DNA TGCGCCAGCAGCTTGGGTTATATTTCCACCCAGTATTTT. The encoded protein is CASSLGYISTQYF. The entire variable domain, with the rest obtained from reference TRBV5-1 and TRBJ2-3, is as follows: KAGVTQTPRYLIKTRGQQVTLSCSPISGHRSVSWYQQTPGQGLQFLFEYFSETQRNKGNFPGRFSGRQFSNSRSEMNVSTLELGDSALYLCASSLGYISTQYFGPGTRLTVL.